The source of this TCR beta chain is a study of blood T cell repertoires in COVID-19. Study context: There were acute and convalescent COVID-19 samples, and they came from the United States, Italy and Spain. PBMCs, B-cell-depleted T cells, or T cells provided the cDNA or gDNA that made up the material.

Authors' processing steps: Nucleated cell number was recorded as an estimate derived from reference gene primer amplification. The data were produced by immunoSEQ multiplex PCR, yet TCRdb's version contains in-frame clones alone and is incomplete. V, J and clone size reflect that table, while D and trimming were determined from the DNA. The table includes hundreds of thousands of clones, about 89% detected once. The CDR3 sequence is 10 residues long. Germline V gives CDR1 SQVTM, CDR2 ANQGSEA. V lost 3 bases, J lost 5 bases, and 4 bases lay in between. Sequenced: peripheral blood. This TCR was recovered from a woman in her 50s with COVID-19, enrolled during active disease. The V call is TRBV29-1, the J call TRBJ1-2, with no clear D. CDR3 DNA sequence: TGCAGCGTTGACCCGTATGGCTACACCTTC. This translates into CSVDPYGYTF.